This T cell receptor beta chain came from a study of blood T cell repertoires in COVID-19. As for the study in general: Samples representing acute and convalescent COVID-19 were sourced from the United States, Italy and Spain. From T cells, B-cell-depleted T cells, or PBMCs came the material, which was cDNA or gDNA.

Per the authors' pipeline: Using reference gene primer amplification, nucleated cell counts were estimated. The assay was immunoSEQ multiplex PCR, and TCRdb's table has in-frame clones only and misses some. The DNA was the basis for D and trimming; V, J and clone size are from that table. The sample contains about 210,000 clones, around 92% of which appear only once. Germline V gene sequence: CDR1 ENHRY, CDR2 SYGVKD. CDR3 length: 14 residues. Trimming stripped 4 bases from V and 6 bases from J, with 15 bases between. Sequencing input: peripheral blood. The receptor's source is a man aged 25 to 40 with acute or convalescent COVID-19. The chain employs TRBV10-3 and TRBJ1-1; D not resolved. The chain's CDR3 is CAISGEGSSAEAFF. For the CDR3, the DNA is TGTGCCATCAGTGGGGAGGGTTCCTCGGCTGAAGCTTTCTTT.